One and the same sample provided the 30 T cell receptor beta chains below, sequenced in a study of blood T cell repertoires in COVID-19. Data came from immunoSEQ multiplex PCR; TCRdb stores just in-frame clones and leaves some out. The sample gives 250,000 to 400,000 clones, 88% of which show up once; 1.5% to 2% is in the top ten. The sample consisted of peripheral blood. The receptor source for this set is a woman in her thirties with COVID-19, enrolled during active disease.

This chain connects TRBV11-2 to TRBJ1-1; no clear D gene. The CDR3 spans 15 residues. CDR1 SGHAT and CDR2 FQNNGV come from the germline V gene. The ends were cut back, 5 bases at V and 2 bases at J, with 15 bases in the middle. The CDR3 coding sequence is TGTGCCAGCAGCCCGGGGAGCGCACTTAACACTGAAGCTTTCTTT. It yields the protein CASSPGSALNTEAFF.

The gene calls are TRBV7-8 and TRBJ2-5; a weak D match, TRBD2 (5 bases). The length of the CDR3 is 13 residues. Germline-derived CDR1 and CDR2 are SGHVS and FQNEAQ. V was pared by 5 bases and J by 0 bases, with 7 bases between. The CDR3 nucleotides read TGTGCCAGCAGCCCGGGGTACCAAGAGACCCAGTACTTC. Translation: CASSPGYQETQYF.

The chain joins TRBV7-9 to TRBJ2-2; the D is unclear. Trimming took off 5 bases at V and 4 bases at J, with 8 bases between the two ends. Germline loops: CDR1 SEHNR, CDR2 FQNEAQ (reference sequence). There are 13 residues in the CDR3. The CDR3 DNA is TGTGCCAGCAGCCCCACCAGCACCGGGGAGCTGTTTTTT. Its protein is CASSPTSTGELFF. Using reference TRBV7-9 and TRBJ2-2 for the parts outside the CDR3, the full variable domain is DTGVSQNPRHKITKRGQNVTFRCDPISEHNRLYWYRQTLGQGPEFLTYFQNEAQLEKSRLLSDRFSAERPKGSFSTLEIQRTEQGDSAMYLCASSPTSTGELFFGEGSRLTVL.

The chain couples TRBV28 to TRBJ1-1; possibly TRBD1 for D (5 bases). Germline loops: CDR1 MDHEN, CDR2 SYDVKM. Deletions cut 4 bases from V and 11 bases from J, with 17 bases between. The CDR3 runs 13 residues. CDR3 amino acids: CASSYPQLGAAFF. The DNA for the CDR3 is TGTGCCAGCAGTTACCCCCAGTTAGGGGCCGCTTTCTTT.

The CDR3 region has the DNA TGCGCCAGCAGCCCATGGCGAGCGGGGGTCTACAATGAGCAGTTCTTC. Its translation is CASSPWRAGVYNEQFF. The chain links TRBV5-1 to TRBJ2-1; 8 nucleotides agree with TRBD2. This CDR3 is built from 16 residues. V shed 4 bases, J shed 3 bases, and the junction held 9 bases outside the gene matches. CDR1 is SGHRS, CDR2 YFSETQ, per germline. Filled out from reference TRBV5-1 and TRBJ2-1, the complete variable domain reads KAGVTQTPRYLIKTRGQQVTLSCSPISGHRSVSWYQQTPGQGLQFLFEYFSETQRNKGNFPGRFSGRQFSNSRSEMNVSTLELGDSALYLCASSPWRAGVYNEQFFGPGTRLTVL.

The chain recombines TRBV6-2 or TRBV6-3 with TRBJ2-1; D may be TRBD2 (6 bases). V lost 2 bases and J 9 bases, leaving 14 bases between the germline ends. From germline, CDR1 is MNHEY and CDR2 SVGEGT. The CDR3 runs to 14 residues. The CDR3 nucleotides read TGTGCCAGCAGTTACATAGCGGACCCGGGTGAGCAGTTCTTC. This codes for CASSYIADPGEQFF.

The V and J genes are TRBV20-1 and TRBJ1-2, with 8 bases lining up with TRBD1. CDR1 is DFQATT and CDR2 is SNEGSKA in the germline V gene (reference sequence). This CDR3 comprises 11 residues. V was pared by 6 bases and J by 8 bases, with 5 bases of the junction left unmatched. CDR3 amino acids: CSADRGGGYTF. CDR3 sequence (DNA): TGCAGTGCAGACAGGGGAGGCGGCTACACCTTC.

The chain recombines TRBV19 with TRBJ2-1, with 8 bases matching TRBD1. With V trimmed by 6 bases and J by 2 bases, 6 bases remained unmatched. Germline values: CDR1 LNHDA, CDR2 SQIVND (reference sequence). CDR3 length equals 15 residues. The CDR3 reads CASRTAGGAYNEQFF. In nucleotides, the CDR3 is TGTGCCAGTAGAACCGCAGGGGGCGCCTACAATGAGCAGTTCTTC.

This sequence joins TRBV18 and TRBJ1-6, with 7 bases fitting TRBD1. Germline V gives CDR1 KGHSH, CDR2 LQKENI. The junction had 10 bases not matched to a gene; V was cut back by 6 bases and J by 5 bases. The CDR3 sequence is 16 residues long. The CDR3, as DNA: TGTGCCAGCTCTCAACAGGGGCCCCCCAATAATTCACCCCTCCACTTT. It specifies CASSQQGPPNNSPLHF.

The J gene is TRBJ2-2, the V gene TRBV6-5; D perhaps matches TRBD1 (5 bases). The V and J ends lost 7 bases and 1 base respectively, with 13 bases between them. This CDR3 has 15 residues. Germline CDR1 reads MNHEY; CDR2 reads SVGAGI. The CDR3 DNA follows: TGTGCCAGCACTCTAGGGGCTATGAACACCGGGGAGCTGTTTTTT. Its protein product is CASTLGAMNTGELFF.

The chain carries TRBV19 and TRBJ1-5; D possibly corresponds to TRBD1 (5 bases). Germline assignment: CDR1 LNHDA and CDR2 SQIVND (reference sequence). Trimming stripped 6 bases from V and 0 bases from J, with 21 bases between. The CDR3 consists of 18 residues. CDR3 loop: CASSLRGGVTFSNQPQHF. Here the CDR3 DNA reads TGTGCCAGTAGCCTCCGGGGGGGGGTGACTTTTAGCAATCAGCCCCAGCATTTT. Combining the CDR3 with reference TRBV19 and TRBJ1-5 gives the whole variable domain DGGITQSPKYLFRKEGQNVTLSCEQNLNHDAMYWYRQDPGQGLRLIYYSQIVNDFQKGDIAEGYSVSREKKESFPLTVTSAQKNPTAFYLCASSLRGGVTFSNQPQHFGDGTRLSIL.

The chain has TRBV4-1 and TRBJ2-1; D may be TRBD1 (5 bases). The V end lost 1 base, the J end lost 4 bases, and 14 bases lay between the germline ends. The germline V gene encodes CDR1 MGHRA and CDR2 YSYEKL. The CDR3 loop spans 16 amino acids. This CDR3 is CASSQAVSDIYNEQFF. CDR3 nucleotide sequence: TGCGCCAGCAGCCAAGCTGTTTCGGACATTTACAATGAGCAGTTCTTC.

V and J are TRBV14 and TRBJ2-7, with no clear D. The CDR3 has 13 residues. The germline gives CDR1 SGHDN, CDR2 FVKESK. The V end was cut by 1 base, the J end by 6 bases, with 10 bases between. The CDR3 sequence: CASSQVPLGEQYF. The CDR3 coding sequence is TGTGCCAGCAGCCAAGTCCCCCTCGGCGAGCAGTACTTC.

The chain couples TRBV5-4 to TRBJ1-1, with TRBD1 as a possible D gene (5 bases). Germline assignment: CDR1 SGHNT and CDR2 YYREEE (reference sequence). The V end lost 10 bases, the J end lost 2 bases, and 12 bases lay between the germline ends. This CDR3 is 12 amino acids long. The CDR3 DNA reads as TGTGCCGGATCAGGGCTTAACACTGAAGCTTTCTTT. Amino acid sequence: CAGSGLNTEAFF.

For this clone: Germline and junction disagree at one end, which may indicate a read error. This chain joins TRBV5-1 and TRBJ2-3; TRBD2 might be the D (7 bases). The CDR3 has 16 amino acids. CDR1 and CDR2 from the germline V gene are SGHRS and YFSETQ. The CDR3 DNA is TGCGCCAGCACCTTGACGGTAGGGGGGGTCACAGATACGCAGTATTTT. This gives the protein CASTLTVGGVTDTQYF.

CDR3 nucleotides: TGTGCCAGCACTGCCGGGACAGGGTCCACTGGCTACACCTTC. It codes for CASTAGTGSTGYTF. The chain links TRBV7-6 to TRBJ1-2; 9 bases align to TRBD1. There are 14 residues in the CDR3. V shed 7 bases and J 7 bases; nucleotides not matched to a gene: 10. From germline, CDR1 is SGHVS and CDR2 FNYEAQ.

This chain uses TRBV15 with TRBJ1-3, with 7 nucleotides matching TRBD1. The V and J ends lost 1 base and 0 bases, in that order; junction bases with no gene match: 6. In germline, CDR1 is LNHNV, CDR2 YYDKDF (reference sequence). There are 17 residues in the CDR3. In DNA form, the CDR3 reads TGTGCCACCAGCAGAGTGGGGTACAGGGGCTCTGGAAACACCATATATTTT. It yields the protein CATSRVGYRGSGNTIYF.

A single count supports this clone. This chain's CDR3 is CATNLANAGGGYTF. The CDR3 DNA sequence: TGTGCCACCAATCTGGCAAACGCGGGGGGTGGCTACACCTTC. The chain couples TRBV15 to TRBJ1-2; D is perhaps TRBD1 (5 bases). The CDR3 totals 14 residues. Germline CDR1 LNHNV, CDR2 YYDKDF (reference sequence). The germline V and J ends were trimmed by 7 bases and 7 bases, with 19 bases remaining between them.

The V and J genes are TRBV5-3 and TRBJ2-5, with D unclear. TRBV5-3 is labeled an ORF, and its function is uncertain. Trimming removed 0 bases from V and 2 bases from J, with 8 bases in between. This CDR3 comprises 14 residues. The CDR3 sequence: CARSLVRYQETQYF. CDR3 sequence (DNA): TGTGCCAGAAGCTTGGTTCGGTATCAAGAGACCCAGTACTTC.

This clone was picked up one time. The chain recombines TRBV5-1 with TRBJ2-3; the D is unclear. Trimming shortened V by 2 bases and J by 0 bases, and 7 bases separated the two germline ends. The germline V gene encodes CDR1 SGHRS and CDR2 YFSETQ. This CDR3 comprises 14 residues. CDR3 coding DNA: TGCGCCAGCAGCTTACAGCCAAGCACAGATACGCAGTATTTT. This codes for CASSLQPSTDTQYF. Full variable domain (missing parts from reference TRBV5-1 and TRBJ2-3): KAGVTQTPRYLIKTRGQQVTLSCSPISGHRSVSWYQQTPGQGLQFLFEYFSETQRNKGNFPGRFSGRQFSNSRSEMNVSTLELGDSALYLCASSLQPSTDTQYFGPGTRLTVL.

The V gene is TRBV19, the J gene TRBJ1-2; D is unclear. CDR1 LNHDA and CDR2 SQIVND come from the germline V gene (reference sequence). V was shortened by 4 bases and J by 5 bases, with 14 bases between the two germline ends. CDR3 length equals 14 residues. CDR3 protein: CASSNQYPGYGYTF. The CDR3 nucleotides are TGTGCCAGTAGTAACCAGTATCCGGGTTATGGCTACACCTTC. Full variable domain (missing parts from reference TRBV19 and TRBJ1-2): DGGITQSPKYLFRKEGQNVTLSCEQNLNHDAMYWYRQDPGQGLRLIYYSQIVNDFQKGDIAEGYSVSREKKESFPLTVTSAQKNPTAFYLCASSNQYPGYGYTFGSGTRLTVV.

The V gene is TRBV15, the J gene TRBJ1-2; 8 bases line up with TRBD1. The V gene's germline CDR1 is LNHNV and CDR2 YYDKDF (reference sequence). The CDR3 has 16 residues. V lost 1 base to trimming and J lost 2 bases; unmatched junction nucleotides: 6. Written as DNA, the CDR3 is TGTGCCACCAGCAGAGGGGGGACAGGTGCCAACTATGGCTACACCTTC. Translating gives CATSRGGTGANYGYTF.

The chain uses TRBV18 and TRBJ1-1; 10 bases map to TRBD1. Germline trimming cut 3 bases from V and 3 bases from J; bases unmatched to any gene: 4. The CDR3 has 15 amino acids. CDR1 KGHSH and CDR2 LQKENI come from the germline V gene. Here the CDR3 DNA reads TGTGCCAGCTCACCCCGGACAGGGGGAGACACTGAAGCTTTCTTT. This gives the protein CASSPRTGGDTEAFF.

The chain recombines TRBV7-8 with TRBJ2-3; 15 bases fit TRBD2. The CDR3 is 20 residues long. The J segment lost 0 bases and the V segment lost 5 bases, leaving 12 bases of the junction unmatched. The V gene's germline CDR1 is SGHVS and CDR2 FQNEAQ. CDR3 residues: CASSTPGLAGGDPSTDTQYF. CDR3 sequence (DNA): TGTGCCAGCAGCACCCCGGGACTAGCGGGGGGCGACCCTAGCACAGATACGCAGTATTTT. The full variable domain, rest sourced from reference TRBV7-8 and TRBJ2-3, is GAGVSQSPRYKVAKRGQDVALRCDPISGHVSLFWYQQALGQGPEFLTYFQNEAQLDKSGLPSDRFFAERPEGSVSTLKIQRTQQEDSAVYLCASSTPGLAGGDPSTDTQYFGPGTRLTVL.

This clone was picked up one time. The rearrangement joins TRBV13 to TRBJ1-1, with D perhaps TRBD1 (5 bases). The germline V gene has CDR1 PRHDT and CDR2 FYEKMQ (reference sequence). The CDR3 sequence is 13 residues long. Deletions cut 0 bases from V and 9 bases from J, with 11 bases between. This chain's CDR3 is CASSLGDGTKAFF. CDR3 DNA sequence: TGTGCCAGCAGCTTAGGCGACGGGACTAAAGCTTTCTTT.

The chain couples TRBV4-1 to TRBJ1-1, with D unresolved. The CDR3 sequence is 13 residues long. V was trimmed by 1 base and J by 5 bases, leaving 8 bases between them. Germline V lookup: CDR1 MGHRA, CDR2 YSYEKL. The CDR3 here is CASSQGAGTEAFF. The CDR3 DNA is TGCGCCAGCAGCCAAGGCGCGGGGACTGAAGCTTTCTTT.

The J gene is TRBJ2-5, the V gene TRBV11-2; 11 bases line up with TRBD2. This CDR3 region has 18 residues. V shed 0 bases, J shed 4 bases, and the junction held 10 bases outside the gene matches. The germline gives CDR1 SGHAT, CDR2 FQNNGV. CDR3 DNA: TGTGCCAGCAGCTTAGATCGTCGGCTAGCGGGGGGTGGAGAGACCCAGTACTTC. This translates into CASSLDRRLAGGGETQYF.

J is TRBJ1-2 and V is TRBV6-5; TRBD1 matches 9 bases. This CDR3 contains 15 residues. Per the germline V gene, CDR1 is MNHEY and CDR2 is SVGAGI. Losses at the gene ends were 7 bases for V and 2 bases for J; bases not matched to a gene: 8. CDR3 sequence reads: CASKTPGTGNYGYTF. CDR3 DNA: TGTGCCAGCAAGACTCCCGGGACAGGGAACTATGGCTACACCTTC.

This chain uses TRBV6-5 with TRBJ2-7; 8 bases match TRBD1. The CDR3 extends over 12 amino acids. Unmatched junction bases numbered 4, after V lost 8 bases and J lost 4 bases. Looked up from germline, CDR1 is MNHEY and CDR2 is SVGAGI. In DNA form, the CDR3 reads TGTGCCAGCCAGACAGGGGTTTACGAGCAGTACGTC. Amino acids: CASQTGVYEQYV.

The V and J genes are TRBV10-1 and TRBJ1-6, with D possibly being TRBD1 (6 bases). This CDR3 region has 16 residues. In germline, CDR1 is WNHNN, CDR2 SYGVQD (reference sequence). Trimming cost V 11 bases and J 8 bases, with 25 bases left between them. For the CDR3, the DNA is TGCGCCGGAGGCAAACCACAGGGTGATCGGGATTCACCCCTCCACTTT. The encoded protein is CAGGKPQGDRDSPLHF.